The 31 T cell receptor beta chains presented below share a single source sample, sequenced in a study of shared clonotypes between healthy human individuals. Repertoires were generated with immunoSEQ multiplex PCR, while TCRdb's copy carries only in-frame clones and drops some. Of under 1 million clones listed, approximately 92% were seen once; the top ten hold about 24%. CD45RO-negative CD8 cells positively selected for CCR7 made up the naive population, which excluded terminally differentiated effector memory CD45RA+ cells. Sequenced input: naive CD8+ T cells sorted from blood. The receptors stem from a man younger than 45 in good health.

This clone was detected only a few times. Other DNA sequences in this sample translate to the same CDR3. V usage is TRBV4-1 and J usage is TRBJ2-3, with 14 bases lining up with TRBD2. This CDR3 region has 16 residues. V lost 1 base, J lost 3 bases, and 0 bases stayed unmatched. Germline CDR1 is MGHRA and CDR2 is YSYEKL. The CDR3 sequence: CASSQGTSGRTDTQYF. The CDR3 DNA sequence: TGCGCCAGCAGCCAAGGGACTAGCGGGAGGACAGATACGCAGTATTTT.

The chain recombines TRBV2 with TRBJ2-1, with D unresolved. Germline loops: CDR1 SNHLY, CDR2 FYNNEI. V was cut by 2 bases and J by 1 base, with 9 bases left in between. The CDR3 contains 15 residues. CDR3 sequence reads: CASSEWKTSYNEQFF. CDR3 DNA sequence: TGTGCCAGCAGTGAATGGAAGACATCCTACAATGAGCAGTTCTTC.

The rearrangement uses TRBV7-9 and TRBJ1-1; no reliable D call. V was trimmed by 5 bases and J by 0 bases, leaving 13 bases between them. The CDR3 has 15 residues. The germline CDR1 and CDR2 sequences are SEHNR and FQNEAQ (reference sequence). CDR3 protein: CASSHTGSLNTEAFF. CDR3 sequence (DNA): TGTGCCAGCAGCCATACCGGGAGTTTGAACACTGAAGCTTTCTTT.

This clone was seen just once. The chain recombines TRBV5-1 with TRBJ2-5, with D possibly matching TRBD2 (6 bases). This CDR3 contains 14 residues. Trimming removed 0 bases at V and 5 bases at J, with 11 bases between. Germline-derived CDR1 and CDR2 are SGHRS and YFSETQ. CDR3 bases: TGCGCCAGCAGCTTGGAACCGGGGAGGGAGACCCAGTACTTC. Residues: CASSLEPGRETQYF.

CDR3 sequence (DNA): TGTGCCAGCAGCTTAAACCGGGGTCTCCATCACGAGCAGTACTTC. Amino acids: CASSLNRGLHHEQYF. The J gene is TRBJ2-7, the V gene TRBV11-2; possible D gene TRBD2, 5 bases. Trimming removed 2 bases from V and 5 bases from J, with 16 bases in between. Germline CDR1 SGHAT, CDR2 FQNNGV. The CDR3 loop spans 15 amino acids.

This clone was picked up a small number of times. The rearrangement links TRBV6-4 to TRBJ1-1; maybe TRBD1 (6 bases). Germline CDR1 MRHNA, CDR2 SNTAGT. This CDR3 spans 13 amino acids. V lost 6 bases to trimming and J lost 3 bases, with 11 bases between them. CDR3 sequence reads: CASSETGYTEAFF. The CDR3 bases are TGTGCCAGCAGCGAAACAGGGTACACTGAAGCTTTCTTT.

This CDR3 reads CASSYSIQGSSYEQYF. CDR3 DNA sequence: TGTGCCAGCAGTTACTCGATTCAGGGGAGCTCCTACGAGCAGTACTTC. The genes are TRBV6-5 and TRBJ2-7; the D gene is possibly TRBD1 (6 bases). CDR1 is MNHEY and CDR2 is SVGAGI in the germline V gene. V was shortened by 0 bases and J by 0 bases, with 12 bases between the two germline ends. The CDR3 is 16 residues long.

About this clone: Other DNA sequences in this specimen translate into the identical CDR3. CDR3 sequence reads: CASSRGTTDTQYF. The CDR3 DNA sequence: TGTGCCAGCAGCCGAGGGACAACAGATACGCAGTATTTT. The rearrangement uses TRBV11-3 and TRBJ2-3; D may be TRBD1 (6 bases). Trimming took 5 bases from V and 3 from J, leaving 9 bases between them. The CDR3 has 13 amino acids. Germline assignment: CDR1 SGHNT and CDR2 YENEEA.

This rearrangement joins TRBV7-8 to TRBJ2-5; 9 bases are shared with TRBD1. Germline V gene lookup returns CDR1 SGHVS and CDR2 FQNEAQ. This CDR3 is 17 amino acids long. After removal of 6 bases from V and 5 bases from J, the junction contained 16 bases not matched to a gene. The DNA of the CDR3 is TGTGCCAGCAGAATAAAAGGGACAGGGATCAGGGTGGAGACCCAGTACTTC. It yields the protein CASRIKGTGIRVETQYF. Full variable domain (rest looked up from reference TRBV7-8 and TRBJ2-5): GAGVSQSPRYKVAKRGQDVALRCDPISGHVSLFWYQQALGQGPEFLTYFQNEAQLDKSGLPSDRFFAERPEGSVSTLKIQRTQQEDSAVYLCASRIKGTGIRVETQYFGPGTRLLVL.

The rearrangement joins TRBV7-8 to TRBJ2-7; 11 bases are a match to TRBD1. Germline V gene lookup returns CDR1 SGHVS and CDR2 FQNEAQ. CDR3 length: 16 residues. V was clipped by 5 bases and J by 2 bases; unmatched bases: 8. The CDR3 DNA reads as TGTGCCAGCAGCCGTAAACCGGGACAGGGGGCCTACGAGCAGTACTTC. As protein: CASSRKPGQGAYEQYF.

In this sample, this clone turned up a few times. The chain couples TRBV7-9 to TRBJ2-3; 8 nucleotides match TRBD1. From germline, CDR1 is SEHNR and CDR2 FQNEAQ (reference sequence). This CDR3 has 15 residues. V was pared by 5 bases and J by 6 bases, with 10 bases of the junction left unmatched. CDR3 nucleotide sequence: TGTGCCAGCAGCCCAGCGACAGGGGCTTGGGATACGCAGTATTTT. Its translation is CASSPATGAWDTQYF.

This clone appeared once. One base separates it from a far larger clone, so it is likely a read error. The rearrangement links TRBV29-1 to TRBJ2-1, with a weak D call TRBD2 (6 bases). The CDR3 sequence is 12 residues long. Germline V gene lookup returns CDR1 SQVTM and CDR2 ANQGSEA. V was clipped by 4 bases and J by 11 bases, with 15 bases between them. In DNA form, the CDR3 reads TGCAGCGTTGGGACTAACGGGTTAAAGCAGTTCTTC. Amino acids: CSVGTNGLKQFF.

The genes are TRBV5-6 and TRBJ2-1; a possible D gene is TRBD2 (6 bases). The CDR3 is made up of 15 amino acids. V dropped 0 bases and J dropped 8 bases, with 15 bases sitting between them. CDR1 SGHDT and CDR2 YYEEEE come from the germline V gene. DNA of the CDR3: TGTGCCAGCAGCTTGGAACGGGAGAAAGTCGATGAGCAGTTCTTC. It translates to CASSLEREKVDEQFF.

The V gene is TRBV6-5, the J gene TRBJ1-4, with D tentatively TRBD1 (5 bases). V lost 2 bases and J 7 bases, leaving 11 bases between the germline ends. Germline lookup yields CDR1 MNHEY and CDR2 SVGAGI. CDR3 length: 14 residues. The chain's CDR3 is CASSYMGPREKLFF. As DNA, the CDR3 is TGTGCCAGCAGTTACATGGGACCGCGTGAAAAACTGTTTTTT.

The chain employs TRBV27 and TRBJ2-1; 10 nucleotides match TRBD2. V dropped 6 bases and J dropped 2; count of bases not matched to a gene: 7. Germline assignment: CDR1 MNHEY and CDR2 SMNVEV (reference sequence). The CDR3 consists of 16 residues. The CDR3 region has the DNA TGTGCCAGCAGGGCATTAGGACTAGCGGCCTACAATGAGCAGTTCTTC. It specifies CASRALGLAAYNEQFF.

V gene TRBV6-5 combines with J gene TRBJ1-1; unclear D gene. This CDR3 comprises 13 residues. CDR1 and CDR2 (germline): MNHEY, SVGAGI. Between the trimmed V and J ends, which lost 2 bases and 4 bases, there was a span of 8 bases. The CDR3 region is CASSYGAVTEAFF. The DNA for the CDR3 is TGTGCCAGCAGTTACGGAGCAGTCACTGAAGCTTTCTTT.

This chain joins TRBV5-4 and TRBJ2-1; tentatively, D is TRBD1 (6 bases). V lost 0 bases, J lost 0 bases, and 19 bases lay in between. Germline V lookup: CDR1 SGHNT, CDR2 YYREEE (reference sequence). The CDR3 length is 19 residues. As DNA, the CDR3 is TGTGCCAGCAGCTTGGAGGTGACAGGCATTAGTAACTCCTACAATGAGCAGTTCTTC. Amino acid sequence: CASSLEVTGISNSYNEQFF.

The V gene is TRBV5-5, the J gene TRBJ2-7, with 8 bases matching TRBD2. CDR1 is SGHKS, CDR2 YYEKEE, per germline (reference sequence). The junction had 10 bases not matched to a gene; V was cut back by 1 base and J by 7 bases. CDR3 length: 15 residues. CDR3 loop: CASSLTAGDIPEQYF. CDR3 coding DNA: TGTGCCAGCAGCTTGACAGCGGGAGACATTCCGGAGCAGTACTTC.

As to this clone: Other DNA sequences in the same sample also yield this CDR3. The chain links TRBV27 to TRBJ2-3; D gene uncertain. The CDR3 has 12 amino acids. Trimming shortened V by 0 bases and J by 5 bases, and 3 bases separated the two germline ends. Germline lookup yields CDR1 MNHEY and CDR2 SMNVEV (reference sequence). CDR3 sequence: CASSLSEDTQYF. CDR3 bases: TGTGCCAGCAGTTTATCGGAAGATACGCAGTATTTT.

The J gene is TRBJ2-7, the V gene TRBV14; tentative D call: TRBD2 (6 bases). The germline V and J ends were trimmed by 1 base and 2 bases, with 12 bases remaining between them. Germline values: CDR1 SGHDN, CDR2 FVKESK. This CDR3 is built from 15 residues. The CDR3 region has the DNA TGTGCCAGCAGCCAAGTGGCTAGCGAAACCTACGAGCAGTACTTC. Translating it yields CASSQVASETYEQYF.

This rearrangement joins TRBV21-1 to TRBJ2-7; the table's D call of TRBD2 was not tested on the DNA. TRBV21-1 is a pseudogene. CDR3 length equals 13 residues. The chain's CDR3 is CASSKGYGYEQYF. In DNA, the CDR3 is TGTGCCAGCAGCAAAGGTTACGGCTACGAGCAGTACTTC.

V usage is TRBV27 and J usage is TRBJ2-1; 11 positions match TRBD1. V gave up 6 bases and J gave up 3 bases; unmatched junction bases: 1. CDR1 is MNHEY, CDR2 SMNVEV, per germline (reference sequence). The CDR3 spans 14 residues. The CDR3 is CASSGTGGYNEQFF. CDR3 nucleotides: TGTGCCAGCAGCGGGACAGGGGGCTACAATGAGCAGTTCTTC.

This sequence joins TRBV7-9 and TRBJ2-1, with 7 bases aligning to TRBD2. V was clipped by 5 bases and J by 5 bases; unmatched bases: 9. This CDR3 has 15 amino acids. Germline assignment: CDR1 SEHNR and CDR2 FQNEAQ (reference sequence). The CDR3 DNA reads as TGTGCCAGCAGCCCGATGCAGCGGGGAAACAATGAGCAGTTCTTC. This gives the protein CASSPMQRGNNEQFF.

CDR3 sequence: CSVLGGTRDEQYF. The CDR3 DNA is TGCAGCGTCCTCGGCGGGACTCGGGACGAGCAGTACTTC. V gene TRBV29-1 combines with J gene TRBJ2-7, with D tentatively TRBD2 (6 bases). The germline gives CDR1 SQVTM, CDR2 ANQGSEA. Trimming took 6 bases from V and 5 from J, leaving 17 bases between them. The CDR3 is made up of 13 amino acids.

V gene TRBV29-1 combines with J gene TRBJ2-7, with D perhaps TRBD1 or TRBD2 (5 bases each). This CDR3 comprises 13 residues. Germline V gene data show CDR1 as SQVTM and CDR2 as ANQGSEA. The germline V and J ends were trimmed by 6 bases and 3 bases, with 15 bases remaining between them. The CDR3 here is CSVRDPRGYEQYF. The CDR3 coding sequence is TGCAGCGTCCGGGACCCCCGGGGCTACGAGCAGTACTTC.

The gene calls are TRBV7-8 and TRBJ2-7, with a weak D call TRBD2 (7 bases). The CDR3 spans 16 residues. Germline V lookup: CDR1 SGHVS, CDR2 FQNEAQ. V was cut by 5 bases and J by 2 bases, with 19 bases left in between. Written as DNA, the CDR3 is TGTGCCAGCAGCCCCCTGGGGGGGAAGGGGGCCTACGAGCAGTACTTC. Amino acid sequence: CASSPLGGKGAYEQYF.

The chain employs TRBV11-2 and TRBJ2-3; D is undetermined. V lost 3 bases, J lost 2 bases, and 12 bases lay in between. The CDR3 consists of 15 residues. CDR1 and CDR2 from the germline V gene are SGHAT and FQNNGV. The CDR3, as DNA: TGTGCCAGCAGCTTTTCTAGTCGGACCACAGATACGCAGTATTTT. It codes for CASSFSSRTTDTQYF.

V is TRBV9 and J is TRBJ2-1; 10 bases line up with TRBD2. From germline, CDR1 is SGDLS and CDR2 YYNGEE. The CDR3 contains 15 residues. The V and J ends lost 5 bases and 5 bases, in that order; junction bases with no gene match: 7. The CDR3 DNA reads TGTGCCAGCAGTGGCTCGGGACTAGCGAACAATGAGCAGTTCTTC. Protein: CASSGSGLANNEQFF.

As concerns this clone: The sample contains more than one DNA sequence encoding this CDR3. The J gene is TRBJ2-5, the V gene TRBV6-5; D call uncertain. Germline V gene sequence: CDR1 MNHEY, CDR2 SVGAGI. This CDR3 region has 14 residues. V was shortened by 3 bases and J by 2 bases, with 10 bases between the two germline ends. The DNA of the CDR3 is TGTGCCAGCAGTTATTCCAGGCAACAAGAGACCCAGTACTTC. This sequence encodes CASSYSRQQETQYF.

Turning to this clone: This may be a read error: a much more frequent sequence differs by one nucleotide. The J gene is TRBJ2-7, the V gene TRBV28; D is unresolved. CDR1 and CDR2 (germline): MDHEN, SYDVKM. CDR3 length equals 11 residues. V lost 5 bases and J 0 bases, leaving 2 bases between the germline ends. The CDR3 protein is CASSASYEQYF. The CDR3 DNA reads as TGTGCCAGCAGTGCCTCCTACGAGCAGTACTTC.

The genes are TRBV13 and TRBJ2-7; no clear D. Germline V gives CDR1 PRHDT, CDR2 FYEKMQ (reference sequence). The CDR3 spans 15 residues. The V and J ends lost 1 base and 6 bases respectively, with 16 bases between them. In DNA, the CDR3 is TGTGCCAGCAGCTTAGCTGGCGGTTCGGTGGTCGAGCAGTACTTC. It is translated as CASSLAGGSVVEQYF.